This T cell receptor beta chain derives from a study of cytomegalovirus exposure and HLA in healthy donors. Across the whole study: The roughly 130 validation repertoires used the same platform as the 550 to 800 first-cohort repertoires (as reported by a later analysis).

Study-wide results and caveats: It was 150 to 200 TCR beta chains that were listed as cytomegalovirus-associated. Cytomegalovirus status was reportedly diagnosed by the classifier with high specificity and sensitivity.

Notes on this clone: Its antigen remains unknown.

The CDR3 has 10 amino acids. The germline CDR1 and CDR2 sequences are MDHEN and SYDVKM. Trimming removed 6 bases at V and 7 bases at J, with 6 bases between. The protocol was immunoSEQ multiplex PCR, while the TCRdb copy is restricted to in-frame clones and leaves out a portion. The data contain about 120,000 clones, 89% of them singletons. This chain connects TRBV28 to TRBJ1-1, with a tentative D call TRBD1 (5 bases). The TCR comes from a woman younger than 30 in good health and CMV-seronegative. The sample consisted of PBMCs. The CDR3 coding sequence is TGTGCCAGCAGGGGGGGTGAAGCTTTCTTT. Protein sequence: CASRGGEAFF. The entire variable domain, with the rest obtained from reference TRBV28 and TRBJ1-1, is as follows: DVKVTQSSRYLVKRTGEKVFLECVQDMDHENMFWYRQDPGLGLRLIYFSYDVKMKEKGDIPEGYSVSREKKERFSLILESASTNQTSMYLCASRGGEAFFGQGTRLTVV.